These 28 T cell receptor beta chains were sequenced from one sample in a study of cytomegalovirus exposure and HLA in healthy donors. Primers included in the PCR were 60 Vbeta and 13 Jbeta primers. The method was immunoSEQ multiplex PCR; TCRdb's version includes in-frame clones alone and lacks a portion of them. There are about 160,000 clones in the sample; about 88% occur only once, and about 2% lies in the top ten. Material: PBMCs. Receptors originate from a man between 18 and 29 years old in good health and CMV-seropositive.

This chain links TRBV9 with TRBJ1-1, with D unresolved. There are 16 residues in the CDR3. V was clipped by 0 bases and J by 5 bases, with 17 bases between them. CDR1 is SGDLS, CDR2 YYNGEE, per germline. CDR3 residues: CASSVGGGKSTTEAFF. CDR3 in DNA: TGTGCCAGCAGCGTAGGGGGAGGGAAGTCTACGACTGAAGCTTTCTTT.

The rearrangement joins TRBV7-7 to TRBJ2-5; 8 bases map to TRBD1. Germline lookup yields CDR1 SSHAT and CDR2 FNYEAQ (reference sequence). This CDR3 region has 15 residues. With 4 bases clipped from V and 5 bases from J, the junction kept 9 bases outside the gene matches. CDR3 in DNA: TGTGCCAGCAGCTCCTATTTGACAGGGGAGGAGACCCAGTACTTC. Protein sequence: CASSSYLTGEETQYF.

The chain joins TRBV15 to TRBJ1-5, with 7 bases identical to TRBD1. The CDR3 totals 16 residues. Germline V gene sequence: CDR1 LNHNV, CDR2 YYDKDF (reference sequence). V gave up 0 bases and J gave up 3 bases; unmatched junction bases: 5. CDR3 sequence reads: CATSRDLGQYNQPQHF. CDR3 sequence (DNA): TGTGCCACCAGCAGAGATCTGGGACAGTACAATCAGCCCCAGCATTTT.

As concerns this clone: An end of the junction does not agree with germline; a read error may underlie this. CDR3 residues: CASSSGTSGEQFF. CDR3 DNA sequence: TGTGCTAGCAGCTCGGGGACTAGCGGGGAGCAGTTCTTC. The chain joins TRBV7-7 to TRBJ2-1; 12 bases match TRBD2. The CDR3 covers 13 residues. Germline V CDR1 and CDR2: SSHAT, FNYEAQ (reference sequence).

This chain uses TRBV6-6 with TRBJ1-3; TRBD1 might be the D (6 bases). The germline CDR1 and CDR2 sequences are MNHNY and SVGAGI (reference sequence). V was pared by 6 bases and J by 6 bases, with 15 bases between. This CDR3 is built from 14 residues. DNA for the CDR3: TGTGCCAGCAGGGACAGCGGTACGGAAAACACCATATATTTT. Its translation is CASRDSGTENTIYF.

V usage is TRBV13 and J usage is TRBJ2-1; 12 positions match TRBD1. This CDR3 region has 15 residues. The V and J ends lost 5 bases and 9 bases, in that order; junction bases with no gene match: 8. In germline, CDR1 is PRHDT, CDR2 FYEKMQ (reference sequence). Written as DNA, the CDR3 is TGTGCCAGCAGCCTATGGGACAGGGGGCCTGTTGAGCAGTTCTTC. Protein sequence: CASSLWDRGPVEQFF.

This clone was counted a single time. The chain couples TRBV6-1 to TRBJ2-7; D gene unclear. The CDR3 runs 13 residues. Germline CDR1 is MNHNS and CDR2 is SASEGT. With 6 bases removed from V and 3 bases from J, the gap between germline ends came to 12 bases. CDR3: CASRKEILYEQYF. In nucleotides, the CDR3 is TGTGCCAGCAGGAAGGAGATCCTCTACGAGCAGTACTTC.

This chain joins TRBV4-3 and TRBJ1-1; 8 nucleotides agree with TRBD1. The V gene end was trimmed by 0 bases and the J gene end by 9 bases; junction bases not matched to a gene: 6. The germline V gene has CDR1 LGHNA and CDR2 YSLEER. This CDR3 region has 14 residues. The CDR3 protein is CASSQDGRTGKAFF. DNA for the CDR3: TGCGCCAGCAGCCAAGATGGAAGGACAGGGAAAGCTTTCTTT.

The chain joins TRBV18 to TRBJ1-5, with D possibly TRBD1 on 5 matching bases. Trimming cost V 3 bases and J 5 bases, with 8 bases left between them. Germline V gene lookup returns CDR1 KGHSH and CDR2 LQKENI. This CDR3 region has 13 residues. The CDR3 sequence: CASSPTADQPQHF. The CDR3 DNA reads TGTGCCAGCTCACCGACAGCCGATCAGCCCCAGCATTTT. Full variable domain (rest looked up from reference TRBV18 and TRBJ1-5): NAGVMQNPRHLVRRRGQEARLRCSPMKGHSHVYWYRQLPEEGLKFMVYLQKENIIDESGMPKERFSAEFPKEGPSILRIQQVVRGDSAAYFCASSPTADQPQHFGDGTRLSIL.

CDR3 residues: CASSLAGTGNTIYF. The CDR3 DNA reads TGTGCCAGCAGCTTGGCAGGGACTGGAAACACCATATATTTT. The chain joins TRBV5-4 to TRBJ1-3, with D perhaps TRBD1 (5 bases). The length of the CDR3 is 14 residues. Germline-derived CDR1 and CDR2 are SGHNT and YYREEE (reference sequence). Trimming took off 0 bases at V and 2 bases at J, with 6 bases between the two ends. Using reference TRBV5-4 and TRBJ1-3 for the parts outside the CDR3, the full variable domain is ETGVTQSPTHLIKTRGQQVTLRCSSQSGHNTVSWYQQALGQGPQFIFQYYREEENGRGNFPPRFSGLQFPNYSSELNVNALELDDSALYLCASSLAGTGNTIYFGEGSWLTVV.

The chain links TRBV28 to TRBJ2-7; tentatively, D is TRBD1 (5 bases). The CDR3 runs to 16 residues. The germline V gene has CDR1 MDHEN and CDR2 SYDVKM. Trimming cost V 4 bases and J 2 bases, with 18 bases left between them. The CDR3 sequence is CASSSTLADRAYEQYF. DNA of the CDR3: TGTGCCAGCAGTTCCACCCTGGCCGACAGAGCCTACGAGCAGTACTTC.

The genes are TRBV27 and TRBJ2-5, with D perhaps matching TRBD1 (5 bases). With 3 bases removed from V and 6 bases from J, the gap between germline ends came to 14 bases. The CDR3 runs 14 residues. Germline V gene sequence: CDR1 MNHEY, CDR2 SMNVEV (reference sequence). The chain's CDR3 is CASSFGQGAQTQYF. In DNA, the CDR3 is TGTGCCAGCAGTTTCGGGCAGGGTGCCCAGACCCAGTACTTC.

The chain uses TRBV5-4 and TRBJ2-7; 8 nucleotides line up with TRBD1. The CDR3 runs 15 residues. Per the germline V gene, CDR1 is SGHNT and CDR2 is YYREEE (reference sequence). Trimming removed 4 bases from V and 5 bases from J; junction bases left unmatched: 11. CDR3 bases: TGTGCCAGCAGCGCCCAGGGGGCCGCGAGACACGAGCAGTACTTC. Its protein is CASSAQGAARHEQYF.

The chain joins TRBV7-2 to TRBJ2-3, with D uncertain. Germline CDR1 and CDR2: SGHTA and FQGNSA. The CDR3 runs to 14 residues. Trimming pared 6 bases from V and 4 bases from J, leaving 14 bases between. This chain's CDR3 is CASSHHVSPDTQYF. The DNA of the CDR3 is TGTGCCAGCAGTCACCACGTTAGCCCAGATACGCAGTATTTT.

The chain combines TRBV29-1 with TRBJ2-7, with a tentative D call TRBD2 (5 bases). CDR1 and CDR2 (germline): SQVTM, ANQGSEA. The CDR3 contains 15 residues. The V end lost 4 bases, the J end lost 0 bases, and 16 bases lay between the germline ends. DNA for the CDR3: TGCAGCGTTGGCCGGACGGGGTCGAGCTCCTACGAGCAGTACTTC. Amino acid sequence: CSVGRTGSSSYEQYF.

CDR3 sequence (DNA): TGTGCCAGCTCACCATTCGGGAATCAGCCCCAGCATTTT. Translation gives CASSPFGNQPQHF. This chain links TRBV18 with TRBJ1-5; no clear D. Germline CDR1 is KGHSH and CDR2 is LQKENI. Trimming pared 2 bases from V and 4 bases from J, leaving 6 bases between. There are 13 residues in the CDR3.

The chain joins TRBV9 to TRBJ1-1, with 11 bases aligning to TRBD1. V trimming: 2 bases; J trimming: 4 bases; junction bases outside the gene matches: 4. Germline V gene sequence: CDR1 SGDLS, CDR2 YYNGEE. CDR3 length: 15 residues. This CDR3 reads CASSVRTGGGTEAFF. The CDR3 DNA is TGTGCCAGCAGCGTGAGGACAGGGGGCGGCACTGAAGCTTTCTTT.

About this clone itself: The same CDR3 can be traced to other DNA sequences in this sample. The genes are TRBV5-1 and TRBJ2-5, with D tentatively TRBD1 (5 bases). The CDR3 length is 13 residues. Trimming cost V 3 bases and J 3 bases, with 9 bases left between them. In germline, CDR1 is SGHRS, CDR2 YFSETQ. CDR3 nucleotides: TGCGCCAGCAGCTCAGGGCAGGAAGAGACCCAGTACTTC. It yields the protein CASSSGQEETQYF.

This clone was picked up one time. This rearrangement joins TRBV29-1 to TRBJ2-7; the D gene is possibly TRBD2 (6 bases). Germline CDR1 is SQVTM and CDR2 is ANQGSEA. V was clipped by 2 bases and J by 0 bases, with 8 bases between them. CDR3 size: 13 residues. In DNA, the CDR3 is TGCAGCGTTGAACGGGGGAGCTCCTACGAGCAGTACTTC. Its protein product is CSVERGSSYEQYF.

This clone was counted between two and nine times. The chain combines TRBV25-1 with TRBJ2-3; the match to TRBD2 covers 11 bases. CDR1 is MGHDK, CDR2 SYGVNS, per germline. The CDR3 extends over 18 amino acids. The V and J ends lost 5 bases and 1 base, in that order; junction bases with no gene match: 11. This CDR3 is CASSPPGTSGSGTDTQYF. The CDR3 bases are TGTGCCAGCAGTCCTCCCGGGACTAGCGGATCAGGCACAGATACGCAGTATTTT.

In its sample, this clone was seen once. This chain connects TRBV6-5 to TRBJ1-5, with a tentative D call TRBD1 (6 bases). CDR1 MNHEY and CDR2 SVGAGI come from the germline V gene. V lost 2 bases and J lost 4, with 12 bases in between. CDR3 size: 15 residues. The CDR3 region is CASSYDRRTNQPQHF. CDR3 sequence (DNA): TGTGCCAGCAGTTACGACAGGAGAACAAATCAGCCCCAGCATTTT.

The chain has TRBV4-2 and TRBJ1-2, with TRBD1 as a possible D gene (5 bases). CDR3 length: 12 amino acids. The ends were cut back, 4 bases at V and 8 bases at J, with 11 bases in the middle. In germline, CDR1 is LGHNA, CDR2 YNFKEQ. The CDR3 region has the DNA TGTGCCAGCAGCCTCGGTCAGGGCGGCTACACCTTC. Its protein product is CASSLGQGGYTF.

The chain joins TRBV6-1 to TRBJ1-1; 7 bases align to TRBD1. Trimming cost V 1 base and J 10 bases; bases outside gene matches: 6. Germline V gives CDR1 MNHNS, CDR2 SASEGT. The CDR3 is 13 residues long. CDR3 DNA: TGTGCCAGCAGTGAAGGACAGGGTATCCGAGCTTTCTTT. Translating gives CASSEGQGIRAFF.

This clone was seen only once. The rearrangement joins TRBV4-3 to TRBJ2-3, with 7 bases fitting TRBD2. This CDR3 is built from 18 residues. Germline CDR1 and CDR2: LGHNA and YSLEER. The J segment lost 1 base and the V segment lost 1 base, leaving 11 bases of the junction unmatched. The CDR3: CASSQVLADSLRTDTQYF. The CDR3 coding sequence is TGCGCCAGCAGCCAAGTCCTAGCGGATTCGCTACGCACAGATACGCAGTATTTT.

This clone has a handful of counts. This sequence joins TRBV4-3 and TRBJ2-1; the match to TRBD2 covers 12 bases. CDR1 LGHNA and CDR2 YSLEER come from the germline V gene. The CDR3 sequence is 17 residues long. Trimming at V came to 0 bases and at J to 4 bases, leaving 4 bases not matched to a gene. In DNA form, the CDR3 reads TGCGCCAGCAGCCAAGATCCCACTAGCGGGGGGTACAATGAGCAGTTCTTC. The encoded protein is CASSQDPTSGGYNEQFF.

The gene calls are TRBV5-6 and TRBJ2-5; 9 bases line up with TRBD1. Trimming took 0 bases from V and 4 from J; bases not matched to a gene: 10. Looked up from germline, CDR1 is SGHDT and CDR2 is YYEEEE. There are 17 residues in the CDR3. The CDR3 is CASSLGFGTGFLETQYF. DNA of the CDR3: TGTGCCAGCAGCTTGGGGTTCGGGACAGGGTTTTTAGAGACCCAGTACTTC. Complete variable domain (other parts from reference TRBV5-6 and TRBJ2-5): DAGVTQSPTHLIKTRGQQVTLRCSPKSGHDTVSWYQQALGQGPQFIFQYYEEEERQRGNFPDRFSGHQFPNYSSELNVNALLLGDSALYLCASSLGFGTGFLETQYFGPGTRLLVL.

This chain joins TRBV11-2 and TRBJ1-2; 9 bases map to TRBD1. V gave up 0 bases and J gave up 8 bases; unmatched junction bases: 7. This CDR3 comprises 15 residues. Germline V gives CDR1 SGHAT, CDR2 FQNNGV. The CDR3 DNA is TGTGCCAGCAGCTTAGACGGGACAGGGAGAGTGGGCTACACCTTC. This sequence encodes CASSLDGTGRVGYTF.

The CDR3 protein is CASSDVFRDRVYEQYF. The CDR3 DNA follows: TGCGCCAGCAGCGACGTCTTCCGGGACAGGGTTTACGAGCAGTACTTC. This chain connects TRBV4-1 to TRBJ2-7; 9 positions match TRBD1. Germline assignment: CDR1 MGHRA and CDR2 YSYEKL. After removal of 5 bases from V and 4 bases from J, the junction contained 12 bases not matched to a gene. This CDR3 is built from 16 residues.